These T cell receptor beta chains were read from a single sample in a study of cytomegalovirus exposure and HLA in healthy donors. TCRdb's table, derived via immunoSEQ multiplex PCR, lists solely in-frame clones and lacks some. The table shows about 90,000 clones, with 79% occurring only once. Sequencing was done on a sample of PBMCs. These receptors were taken from a man between 25 and 39 years old in good health and CMV-seronegative. CDR3s include the opening cysteine and the closing phenylalanine or tryptophan.

TRBV27	TRBJ2-7	13	CASSPSVVSEQYF
TRBV21-1	TRBJ2-7	14	CASSKGGTNGEQYF
TRBV29-1	TRBJ1-2	14	CSVGARDRGDGYTF
TRBV30	TRBJ1-4	19	CAWNLPPGQGSRTNEKLFF
TRBV18	TRBJ2-1	15	CASSPPEVPFNEQFF
TRBV13	TRBJ2-7	14	CASSLRLESYEQYF
TRBV7-8	TRBJ1-1	14	CASSLGTQDGEAFF
TRBV29-1	TRBJ2-7	12	CSVEDKGGEQYF
TRBV27	TRBJ1-6	14	CASSPGQGNSPLHF
TRBV7-9	TRBJ1-6	13	CASSFSNPPPLHF
TRBV19	TRBJ2-7	14	CASSINSRTVEQYF
TRBV4-1	TRBJ1-2	16	CASSHIGGSDLDGYTF
TRBV15	TRBJ1-6	15	CATSRDPQGESPLHF
TRBV6-5	TRBJ2-7	15	CASSYRGGFGYEQYF
TRBV12-5	TRBJ2-3	15	CASGLQSGAVDTQYF
TRBV7-7	TRBJ2-2	15	CASSPTGGWTGELFF
TRBV18	TRBJ1-5	19	CASSLWTTGAEKRNQPQHF
TRBV5-8	TRBJ2-7	13	CASSPIDRDEQYF
TRBV7-3	TRBJ2-3	16	CASSLALQGSTDTQYF
TRBV9	TRBJ1-6	15	CASSVGQIDNSPLHF
TRBV7-9	TRBJ2-7	18	CASSVSPPGLAVSYEQYF
TRBV10-2	TRBJ2-3	16	CASSEPGTSGTDTQYF
TRBV14	TRBJ2-6	19	CASSQGGSTLPYGDNVLTF
TRBV4-1	TRBJ1-5	16	CASSQEGTGLNQPQHF
TRBV5-6	TRBJ2-7	19	CASSSPGLAPGLKVYEQYF
TRBV9	TRBJ2-5	15	CASSPLTNFQETQYF
TRBV12-5	TRBJ1-1	14	CASGNRGWNTEAFF
TRBV7-2	TRBJ1-2	14	CASSGGAGGNGYTF
TRBV2	TRBJ2-7	12	CAPRKGGYEQYF